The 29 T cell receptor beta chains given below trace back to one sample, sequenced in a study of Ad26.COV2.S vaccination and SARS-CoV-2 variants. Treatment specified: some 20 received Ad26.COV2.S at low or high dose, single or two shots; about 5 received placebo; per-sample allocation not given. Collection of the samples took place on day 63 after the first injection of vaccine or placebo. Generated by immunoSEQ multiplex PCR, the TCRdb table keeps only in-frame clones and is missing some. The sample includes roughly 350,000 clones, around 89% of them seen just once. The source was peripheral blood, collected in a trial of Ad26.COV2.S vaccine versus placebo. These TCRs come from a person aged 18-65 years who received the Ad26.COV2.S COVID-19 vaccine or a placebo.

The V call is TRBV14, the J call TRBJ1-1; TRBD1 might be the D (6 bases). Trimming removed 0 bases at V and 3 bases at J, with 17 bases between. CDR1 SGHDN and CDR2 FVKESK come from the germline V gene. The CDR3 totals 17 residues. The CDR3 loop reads CASSQEGVVRGYTEAFF. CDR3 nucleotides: TGTGCCAGCAGCCAAGAAGGCGTCGTGAGGGGGTACACTGAAGCTTTCTTT.

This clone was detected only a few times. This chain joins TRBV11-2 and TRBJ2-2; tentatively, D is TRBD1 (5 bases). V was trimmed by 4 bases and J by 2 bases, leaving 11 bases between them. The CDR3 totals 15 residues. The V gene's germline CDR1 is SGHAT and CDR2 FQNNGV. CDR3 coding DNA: TGTGCCAGCAGCTCGGACAACACAAACACCGGGGAGCTGTTTTTT. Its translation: CASSSDNTNTGELFF.

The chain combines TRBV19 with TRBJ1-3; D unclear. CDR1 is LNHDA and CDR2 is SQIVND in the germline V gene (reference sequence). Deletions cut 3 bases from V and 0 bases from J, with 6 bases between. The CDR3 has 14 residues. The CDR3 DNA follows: TGTGCCAGTAGTATCGCCGACTCTGGAAACACCATATATTTT. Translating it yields CASSIADSGNTIYF.

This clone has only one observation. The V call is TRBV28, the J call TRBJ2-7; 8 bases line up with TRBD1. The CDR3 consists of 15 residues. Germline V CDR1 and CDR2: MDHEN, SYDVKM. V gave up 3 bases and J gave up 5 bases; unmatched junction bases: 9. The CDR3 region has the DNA TGTGCCAGCAGTTTTTTTGGGACAGGAAGAAACGAGCAGTACTTC. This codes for CASSFFGTGRNEQYF.

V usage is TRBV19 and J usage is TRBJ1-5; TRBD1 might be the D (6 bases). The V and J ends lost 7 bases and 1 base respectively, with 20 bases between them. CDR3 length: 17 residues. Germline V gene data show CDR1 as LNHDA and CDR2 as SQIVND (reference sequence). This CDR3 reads CASTTRRPGGSNQPQHF. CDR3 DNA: TGTGCCAGTACCACTAGGCGCCCGGGGGGCAGCAATCAGCCCCAGCATTTT.

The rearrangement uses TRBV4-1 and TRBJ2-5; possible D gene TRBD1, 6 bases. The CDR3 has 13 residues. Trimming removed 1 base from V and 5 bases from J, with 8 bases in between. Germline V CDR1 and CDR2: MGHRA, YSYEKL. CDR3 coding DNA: TGCGCCAGCAGCCAAGTAAGGGGGGAGACCCAGTACTTC. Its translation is CASSQVRGETQYF.

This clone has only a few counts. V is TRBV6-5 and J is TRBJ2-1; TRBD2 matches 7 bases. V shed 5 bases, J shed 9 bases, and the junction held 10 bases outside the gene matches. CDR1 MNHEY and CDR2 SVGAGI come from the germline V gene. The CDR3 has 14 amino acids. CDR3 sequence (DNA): TGTGCCAGCAGTCCTAGGACTAGTCTGATTGAGCAGTTCTTC. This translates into CASSPRTSLIEQFF.

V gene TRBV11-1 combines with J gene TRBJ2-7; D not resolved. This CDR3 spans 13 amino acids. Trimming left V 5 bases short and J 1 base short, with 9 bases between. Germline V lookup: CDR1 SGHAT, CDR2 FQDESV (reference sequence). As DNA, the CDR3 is TGTGCCAGCAGCCCGAGTGTTTCCTACGAGCAGTACTTC. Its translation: CASSPSVSYEQYF.

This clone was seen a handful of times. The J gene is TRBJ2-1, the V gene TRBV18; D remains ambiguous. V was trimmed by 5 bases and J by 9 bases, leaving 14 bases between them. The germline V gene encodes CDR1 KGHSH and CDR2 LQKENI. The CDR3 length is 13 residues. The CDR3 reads CASSIRTEPEQFF. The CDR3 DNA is TGTGCCAGCTCAATTCGAACAGAACCTGAGCAGTTCTTC.

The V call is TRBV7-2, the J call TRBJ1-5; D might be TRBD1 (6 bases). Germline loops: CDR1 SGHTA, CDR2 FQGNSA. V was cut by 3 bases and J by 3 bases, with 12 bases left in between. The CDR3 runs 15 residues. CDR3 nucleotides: TGTGCCAGCAGCTTCTCAGGACAGCACAATCAGCCCCAGCATTTT. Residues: CASSFSGQHNQPQHF. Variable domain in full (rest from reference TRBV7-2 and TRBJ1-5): GAGVSQSPSNKVTEKGKDVELRCDPISGHTALYWYRQSLGQGLEFLIYFQGNSAPDKSGLPSDRFSAERTGGSVSTLTIQRTQQEDSAVYLCASSFSGQHNQPQHFGDGTRLSIL.

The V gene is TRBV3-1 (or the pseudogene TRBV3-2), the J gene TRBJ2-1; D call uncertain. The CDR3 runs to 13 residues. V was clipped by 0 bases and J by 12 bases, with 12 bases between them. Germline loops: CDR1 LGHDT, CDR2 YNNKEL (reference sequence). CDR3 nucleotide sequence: TGTGCCAGCAGCCAAGATTTTATGGGCGGGCAGTTCTTC. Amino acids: CASSQDFMGGQFF.

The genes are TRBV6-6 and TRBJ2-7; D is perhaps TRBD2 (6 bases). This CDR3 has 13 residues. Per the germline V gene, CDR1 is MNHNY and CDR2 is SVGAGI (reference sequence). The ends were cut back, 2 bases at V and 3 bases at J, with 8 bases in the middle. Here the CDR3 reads CASSYGGSYEQYF. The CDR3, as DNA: TGTGCCAGCAGTTACGGGGGGAGCTACGAGCAGTACTTC.

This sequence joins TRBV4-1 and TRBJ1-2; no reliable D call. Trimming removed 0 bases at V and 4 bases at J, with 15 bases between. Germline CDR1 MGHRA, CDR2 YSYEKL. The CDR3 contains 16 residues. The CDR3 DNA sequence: TGCGCCAGCAGCCAAGATAGGAGGACGGTCCGCTATGGCTACACCTTC. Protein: CASSQDRRTVRYGYTF.

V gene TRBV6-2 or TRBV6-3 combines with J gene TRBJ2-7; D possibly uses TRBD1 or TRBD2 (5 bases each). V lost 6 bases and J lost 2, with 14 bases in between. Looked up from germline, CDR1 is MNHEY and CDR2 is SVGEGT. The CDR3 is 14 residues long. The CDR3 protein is CASSPWDGPYEQYF. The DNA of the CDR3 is TGTGCCAGCAGCCCATGGGACGGTCCCTACGAGCAGTACTTC.

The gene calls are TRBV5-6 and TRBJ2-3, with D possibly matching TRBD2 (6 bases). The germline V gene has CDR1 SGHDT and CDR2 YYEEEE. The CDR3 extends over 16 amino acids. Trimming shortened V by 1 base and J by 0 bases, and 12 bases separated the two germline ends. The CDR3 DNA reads TGTGCCAGCAGCTTGCACCGGCGGGGCAGCACAGATACGCAGTATTTT. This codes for CASSLHRRGSTDTQYF.

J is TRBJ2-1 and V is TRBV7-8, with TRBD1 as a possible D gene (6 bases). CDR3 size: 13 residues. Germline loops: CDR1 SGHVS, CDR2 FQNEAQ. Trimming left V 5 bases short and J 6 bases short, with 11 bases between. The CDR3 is CASSKGTPNEQFF. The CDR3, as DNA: TGTGCCAGCAGCAAAGGGACACCCAATGAGCAGTTCTTC.

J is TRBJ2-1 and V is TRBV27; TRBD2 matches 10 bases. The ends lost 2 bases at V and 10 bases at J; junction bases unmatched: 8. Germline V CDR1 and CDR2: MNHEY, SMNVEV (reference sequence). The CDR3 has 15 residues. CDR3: CASSLRLAGDGEQFF. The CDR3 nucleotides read TGTGCCAGCAGTTTACGCCTAGCGGGAGACGGCGAGCAGTTCTTC.

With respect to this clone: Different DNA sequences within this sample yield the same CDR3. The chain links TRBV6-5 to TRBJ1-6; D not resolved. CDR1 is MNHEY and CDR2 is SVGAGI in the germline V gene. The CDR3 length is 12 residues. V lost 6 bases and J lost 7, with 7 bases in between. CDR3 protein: CASSPPNSPLHF. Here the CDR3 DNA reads TGTGCCAGCAGCCCCCCCAATTCACCCCTCCACTTT.

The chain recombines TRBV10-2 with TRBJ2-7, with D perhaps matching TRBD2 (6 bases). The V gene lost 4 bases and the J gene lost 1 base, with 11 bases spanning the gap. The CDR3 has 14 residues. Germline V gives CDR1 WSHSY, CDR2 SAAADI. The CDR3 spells CASSAAGRSYEQYF. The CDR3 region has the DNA TGCGCCAGCAGTGCGGCGGGAAGGTCCTACGAGCAGTACTTC.

The CDR3 here is CASSYGPRQPNEQFF. CDR3 coding DNA: TGTGCCAGCAGTTACGGCCCCCGGCAGCCCAATGAGCAGTTCTTC. The chain is built from TRBV6-2 or TRBV6-3 and TRBJ2-1; D gene unclear. This CDR3 comprises 15 residues. The germline gives CDR1 MNHEY, CDR2 SVGEGT. Deletions cut 2 bases from V and 6 bases from J, with 14 bases between.

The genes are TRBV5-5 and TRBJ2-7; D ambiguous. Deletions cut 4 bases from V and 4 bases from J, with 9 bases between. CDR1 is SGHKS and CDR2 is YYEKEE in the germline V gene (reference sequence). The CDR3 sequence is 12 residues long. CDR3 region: CASSTPGYEQYF. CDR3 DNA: TGTGCCAGCAGCACACCCGGTTACGAGCAGTACTTC.

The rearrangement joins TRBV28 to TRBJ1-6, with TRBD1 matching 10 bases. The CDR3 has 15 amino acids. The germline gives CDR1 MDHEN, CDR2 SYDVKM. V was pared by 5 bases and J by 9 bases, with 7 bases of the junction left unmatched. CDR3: CASSPRTGGVSPLHF. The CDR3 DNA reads TGTGCCAGCAGTCCAAGGACAGGGGGTGTTTCACCCCTCCACTTT.

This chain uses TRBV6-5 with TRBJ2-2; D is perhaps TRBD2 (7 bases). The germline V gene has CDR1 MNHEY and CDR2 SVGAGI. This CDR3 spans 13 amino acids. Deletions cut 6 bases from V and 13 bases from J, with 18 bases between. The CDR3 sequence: CASSRRGAGGLFF. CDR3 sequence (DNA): TGTGCCAGCAGCCGCCGGGGGGCAGGCGGGCTGTTTTTT.

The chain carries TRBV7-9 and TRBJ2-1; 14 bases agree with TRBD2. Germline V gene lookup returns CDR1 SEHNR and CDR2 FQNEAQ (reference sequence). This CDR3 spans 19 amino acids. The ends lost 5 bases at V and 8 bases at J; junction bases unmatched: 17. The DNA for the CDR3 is TGTGCCAGCAGCGGACCCGGGACTAGCGGGGGAACAAAATCATATGAGCAGTTCTTC. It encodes CASSGPGTSGGTKSYEQFF.

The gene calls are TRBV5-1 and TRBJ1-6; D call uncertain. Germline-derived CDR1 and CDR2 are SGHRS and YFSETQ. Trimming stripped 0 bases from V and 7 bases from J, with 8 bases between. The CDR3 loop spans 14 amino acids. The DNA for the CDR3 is TGCGCCAGCAGCTTGGGCGGGAAGAATTCACCCCTCCACTTT. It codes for CASSLGGKNSPLHF.

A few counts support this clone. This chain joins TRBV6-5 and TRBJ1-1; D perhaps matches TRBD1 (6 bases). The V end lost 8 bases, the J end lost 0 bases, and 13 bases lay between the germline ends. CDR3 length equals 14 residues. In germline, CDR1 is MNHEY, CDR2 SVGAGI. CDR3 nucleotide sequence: TGTGCCAGCGTATCCGGGACAATGAACACTGAAGCTTTCTTT. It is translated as CASVSGTMNTEAFF.

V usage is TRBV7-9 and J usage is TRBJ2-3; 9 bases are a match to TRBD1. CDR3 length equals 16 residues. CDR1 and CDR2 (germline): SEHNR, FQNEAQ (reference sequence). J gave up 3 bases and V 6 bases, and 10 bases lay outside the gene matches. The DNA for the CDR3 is TGTGCCAGCAGTATTCTCGGGACAGGGAGAACAGATACGCAGTATTTT. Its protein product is CASSILGTGRTDTQYF.

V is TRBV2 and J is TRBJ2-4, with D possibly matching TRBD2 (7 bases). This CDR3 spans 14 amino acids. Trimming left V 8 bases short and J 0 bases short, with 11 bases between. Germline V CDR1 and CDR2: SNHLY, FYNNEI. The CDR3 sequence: CASGGALAKNIQYF. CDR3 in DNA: TGTGCCAGCGGGGGGGCGTTAGCCAAAAACATTCAGTACTTC. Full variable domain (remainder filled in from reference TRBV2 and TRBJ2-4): EPEVTQTPSHQVTQMGQEVILRCVPISNHLYFYWYRQILGQKVEFLVSFYNNEISEKSEIFDDQFSVERPDGSNFTLKIRSTKLEDSAMYFCASGGALAKNIQYFGAGTRLSVL.

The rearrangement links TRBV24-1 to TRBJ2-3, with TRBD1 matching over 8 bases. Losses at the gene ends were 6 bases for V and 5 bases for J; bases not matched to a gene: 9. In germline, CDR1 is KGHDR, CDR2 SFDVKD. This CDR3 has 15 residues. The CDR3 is CATSPSGQGGDTQYF. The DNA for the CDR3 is TGTGCCACCAGTCCCTCCGGACAGGGTGGAGATACGCAGTATTTT.